Given below is one T cell receptor beta chain in context. This specimen includes other DNA sequences encoding the same CDR3. This sample is drawn from a study of blood T cell repertoires in COVID-19. The protocol was immunoSEQ multiplex PCR, while the TCRdb copy is restricted to in-frame clones and leaves out a portion. The sample carries roughly 230,000 clones, about 93% recorded once. The CDR3 has 15 amino acids. V lost 4 bases and J lost 4; bases outside the gene matches: 1. CDR1 and CDR2 (germline): LGHDT, YNNKEL (reference sequence). Sequenced material: peripheral blood. The sequence came from a young man with COVID-19, enrolled during active disease. The chain carries TRBV3-1 (or the pseudogene TRBV3-2) and TRBJ2-1; 13 nucleotides align to TRBD2. Here the CDR3 reads CASSPTSGGYNEQFF. For the CDR3, the DNA is TGTGCCAGCAGCCCGACTAGCGGGGGGTACAATGAGCAGTTCTTC.